This TCR beta chain was sequenced for a study of patients and donors after allogeneic stem cell transplantation. There are a few counts of this clonotype. CDR1 MNHEY and CDR2 SMNVEV come from the germline V gene (reference sequence). V was clipped by 8 bases and J by 0 bases, with 10 bases between them. The CDR3 has 13 residues. TCRdb reanalysed the RT-PCR reads using MiXCR and keeps one entry per CDR3 protein. Counted here are about 200,000 distinct CDR3 sequences, around two fifths occurring once; the ten biggest clones make up about 33%. Sequencing was done on a sample of blood, either unsorted or a sorted T cell fraction (not recorded which). The origin of this receptor is a human donor who was either an allogeneic HSCT recipient or a stem cell or donor lymphocyte infusion donor (not recorded which). It is not recorded whose cells these are; they may come from a transplant donor. The chain uses TRBV27 and TRBJ1-1; no clear D gene. CDR3 bases: TGTGCCAGCCGAGTTGAACTGAACACTGAAGCTTTCTTT. Translation: CASRVELNTEAFF.